This T cell receptor beta chain was documented in a study of blood T cell repertoires in COVID-19. Study in general: Donors in the United States, Italy and Spain gave samples during acute or convalescent COVID-19. The cDNA or gDNA used as material had been derived from T cells, B-cell-depleted T cells, or PBMCs.

The CDR3 totals 15 residues. CDR1 LNHDA and CDR2 SQIVND come from the germline V gene (reference sequence). V lost 5 bases, J lost 5 bases, and 9 bases stayed unmatched. As handled by the study authors: Reference gene primer amplification gave estimated nucleated cell counts. The repertoire was sequenced with immunoSEQ multiplex PCR; TCRdb's copy has only in-frame clones and lacks some. The V and J calls and clone size were taken over from that table, and D and trimming were inferred from the DNA. The data contain fewer than 150,000 clones, 88% of them seen just once; the ten biggest clones take up more than 9%.

The chain carries TRBV19 and TRBJ1-5; 7 nucleotides align to TRBD1. The sample taken for sequencing was peripheral blood. The clonotype comes from a man over 45 with active or convalescent COVID-19. This CDR3 reads CASSLGGTIYQPQHF. CDR3 nucleotide sequence: TGTGCCAGTAGTCTAGGGGGCACAATATATCAGCCCCAGCATTTT.